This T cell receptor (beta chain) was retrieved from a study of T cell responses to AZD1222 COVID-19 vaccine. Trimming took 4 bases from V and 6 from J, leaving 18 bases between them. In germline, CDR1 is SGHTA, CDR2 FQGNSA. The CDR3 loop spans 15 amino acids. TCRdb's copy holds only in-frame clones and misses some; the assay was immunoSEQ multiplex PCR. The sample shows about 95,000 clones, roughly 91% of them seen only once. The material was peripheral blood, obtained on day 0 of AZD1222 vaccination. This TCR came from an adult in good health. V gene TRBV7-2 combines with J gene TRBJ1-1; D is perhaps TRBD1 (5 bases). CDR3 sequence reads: CASSSGFVRDAEAFF. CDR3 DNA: TGTGCCAGCAGCTCGGGATTTGTAAGGGACGCTGAAGCTTTCTTT.